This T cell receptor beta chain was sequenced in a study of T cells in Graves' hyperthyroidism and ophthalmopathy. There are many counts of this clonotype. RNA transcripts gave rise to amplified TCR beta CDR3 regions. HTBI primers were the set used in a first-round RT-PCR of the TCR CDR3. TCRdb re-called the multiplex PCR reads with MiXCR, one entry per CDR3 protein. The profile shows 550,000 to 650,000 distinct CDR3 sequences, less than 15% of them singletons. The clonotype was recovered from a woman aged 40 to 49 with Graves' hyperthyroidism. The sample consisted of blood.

The CDR3 sequence: CASSFLSGRAPGELFF. Here the CDR3 DNA reads TGTGCCAGCAGCTTTTTAAGCGGGAGGGCCCCCGGGGAGCTGTTTTTT. J is TRBJ2-2 and V is TRBV11-2, with 10 bases lining up with TRBD2. Germline V CDR1 and CDR2: SGHAT, FQNNGV. V trimming: 3 bases; J trimming: 6 bases; junction bases outside the gene matches: 7. There are 16 residues in the CDR3.